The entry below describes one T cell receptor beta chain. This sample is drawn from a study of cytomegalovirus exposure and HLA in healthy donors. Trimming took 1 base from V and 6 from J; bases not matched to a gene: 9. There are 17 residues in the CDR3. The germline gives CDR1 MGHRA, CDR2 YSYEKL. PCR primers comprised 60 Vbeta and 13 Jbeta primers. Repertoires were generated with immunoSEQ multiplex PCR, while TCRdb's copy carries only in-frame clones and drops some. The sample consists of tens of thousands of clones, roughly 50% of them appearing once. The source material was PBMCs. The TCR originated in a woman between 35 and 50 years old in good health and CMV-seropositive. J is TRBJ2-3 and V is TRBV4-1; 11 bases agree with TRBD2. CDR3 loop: CASSQGVSGGARDTQYF. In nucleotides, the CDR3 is TGCGCCAGCAGCCAAGGGGTTAGCGGGGGGGCCCGGGATACGCAGTATTTT.